Each of the 16 T cell receptor beta chains below was sequenced from the same sample in a study of patients with pleural tuberculosis. TCRdb reprocessed the reads with MiXCR, giving one entry per CDR3 protein. The table includes 45,000 to 55,000 distinct CDR3 sequences, about 7.9% detected once. These receptors were taken from a human donor with pleural tuberculosis.

This clonotype was counted many times. This chain links TRBV12-3 or TRBV12-4 with TRBJ2-7, with D uncertain. V was clipped by 6 bases and J by 6 bases, with 9 bases between them. CDR3 length: 11 residues. Here the CDR3 DNA reads TGTGCCAGCAGCCCCATCCCCGAGCAGTACTTC. This gives the protein CASSPIPEQYF.

There are many counts of this clonotype. This chain joins TRBV27 and TRBJ2-1, with 9 nucleotides matching TRBD1. CDR3 length: 15 amino acids. The germline CDR1 and CDR2 sequences are MNHEY and SMNVEV (reference sequence). Germline trimming cut 0 bases from V and 9 bases from J; bases unmatched to any gene: 6. CDR3 sequence reads: CASSLSGTGFGEQFF. The CDR3, as DNA: TGTGCCAGCAGTTTATCCGGGACAGGGTTTGGTGAGCAGTTCTTC.

This clonotype was seen at least ten times. The chain carries TRBV24-1 and TRBJ2-3, with 7 bases fitting TRBD2. The CDR3 is made up of 15 amino acids. CDR1 KGHDR and CDR2 SFDVKD come from the germline V gene. Trimming took 3 bases from V and 1 from J; bases not matched to a gene: 3. The CDR3 DNA is TGTGCCACCAGTGATGGCGGGAGAGGCACAGATACGCAGTATTTT. Translating it yields CATSDGGRGTDTQYF.

This clonotype was recorded only once. The conserved phenylalanine or tryptophan normally closing the CDR3 is absent here, so this likely arose from a read error. J is TRBJ2-7 and V is TRBV27; D uncertain. In germline, CDR1 is MNHEY, CDR2 SMNVEV (reference sequence). The CDR3 has 12 amino acids. CDR3 amino acids: CVSSFSGYEQYY. The CDR3 nucleotides read TGTGTCAGCAGTTTTTCCGGTTACGAGCAGTACTAC.

There are a few counts of this clonotype. One base away lies a much larger clone, so this may be a sequencing read error. This CDR3 is CASSWDGGNTEAFF. CDR3 sequence (DNA): TGTGCCAGCAGCTGGGACGGGGGGAACACTGAAGCTTTCTTT. The rearrangement links TRBV5-4 to TRBJ1-1; tentatively, D is TRBD1 (5 bases). Trimming cost V 3 bases and J 1 base, with 10 bases left between them. The CDR3 is 14 amino acids. In germline, CDR1 is SGHNT, CDR2 YYREEE (reference sequence). The full variable domain, rest sourced from reference TRBV5-4 and TRBJ1-1, is ETGVTQSPTHLIKTRGQQVTLRCSSQSGHNTVSWYQQALGQGPQFIFQYYREEENGRGNFPPRFSGLQFPNYSSELNVNALELDDSALYLCASSWDGGNTEAFFGQGTRLTVV.

This clonotype was counted ten times or more. The chain has TRBV10-3 and TRBJ1-5; 7 bases align to TRBD1. From germline, CDR1 is ENHRY and CDR2 SYGVKD. Trimming took 4 bases from V and 4 from J; bases not matched to a gene: 1. The CDR3 has 13 amino acids. This chain's CDR3 is CAISGGQNQPQHF. The CDR3 DNA sequence: TGTGCCATCAGTGGGGGACAGAATCAGCCCCAGCATTTT.

A few counts support this clonotype. The genes are TRBV14 and TRBJ2-1; tentatively, D is TRBD2 (5 bases). Germline V gene sequence: CDR1 SGHDN, CDR2 FVKESK. The CDR3 spans 15 residues. Trimming shortened V by 1 base and J by 5 bases, and 12 bases separated the two germline ends. CDR3 sequence (DNA): TGTGCCAGCAGCCAAGGACTAATAAGGGACAATGAGCAGTTCTTC. This encodes CASSQGLIRDNEQFF.

This clonotype occurred a few times. V and J are TRBV19 and TRBJ1-5, with no clear D. The CDR3 covers 15 residues. Germline V gives CDR1 LNHDA, CDR2 SQIVND (reference sequence). V was trimmed by 0 bases and J by 0 bases, leaving 6 bases between them. CDR3 DNA: TGTGCCAGTAGTATAGACCCTTATAGCAATCAGCCCCAGCATTTT. Amino acids: CASSIDPYSNQPQHF. Drawing the rest from reference TRBV19 and TRBJ1-5, the complete variable domain is DGGITQSPKYLFRKEGQNVTLSCEQNLNHDAMYWYRQDPGQGLRLIYYSQIVNDFQKGDIAEGYSVSREKKESFPLTVTSAQKNPTAFYLCASSIDPYSNQPQHFGDGTRLSIL.

This clonotype was counted a few times. The chain links TRBV19 to TRBJ1-5; D might be TRBD1 (5 bases). There are 14 residues in the CDR3. The germline V and J ends were trimmed by 7 bases and 4 bases, with 14 bases remaining between them. CDR1 is LNHDA, CDR2 SQIVND, per germline (reference sequence). The CDR3 region is CASIEQGRNQPQHF. The CDR3, as DNA: TGTGCCAGTATCGAGCAGGGCCGAAATCAGCCCCAGCATTTT.

This clonotype was detected many times. The chain employs TRBV27 and TRBJ2-7; maybe TRBD1 (6 bases). The CDR3 is made up of 13 amino acids. Trimming took 3 bases from V and 4 from J, leaving 10 bases between them. Germline-derived CDR1 and CDR2 are MNHEY and SMNVEV (reference sequence). CDR3 DNA sequence: TGTGCCAGCAGTTTCCAGGGGTCGTACGAGCAGTACTTC. Amino acid sequence: CASSFQGSYEQYF.

This clonotype was observed a handful of times. This chain links TRBV30 with TRBJ1-5; D not resolved. Germline V gene data show CDR1 as GTSNPN and CDR2 as SVGIG (reference sequence). The CDR3 length is 14 residues. V lost 1 base to trimming and J lost 0 bases, with 7 bases between them. CDR3 region: CAWSDGDSNQPQHF. The CDR3 region has the DNA TGTGCCTGGAGTGACGGGGATAGCAATCAGCCCCAGCATTTT.

This clonotype was observed at least ten times. This chain uses TRBV3-1 with TRBJ2-1; possible D gene TRBD2, 5 bases. CDR1 is LGHDT and CDR2 is YNNKEL in the germline V gene (reference sequence). With 0 bases removed from V and 6 bases from J, the gap between germline ends came to 15 bases. CDR3 size: 16 residues. The CDR3 spells CASSQDETRSFNEQFF. CDR3 nucleotides: TGTGCCAGCAGCCAAGATGAAACTAGAAGTTTCAATGAGCAGTTCTTC.

This clonotype has a count of ten or more. The chain recombines TRBV11-2 with TRBJ2-3; D gene uncertain. The germline CDR1 and CDR2 sequences are SGHAT and FQNNGV. Trimming took off 3 bases at V and 4 bases at J, with 8 bases between the two ends. This CDR3 spans 13 amino acids. CDR3 sequence reads: CASSFDRPDTQYF. CDR3 DNA: TGTGCCAGCAGCTTTGATCGGCCAGATACGCAGTATTTT.

Written as DNA, the CDR3 is TGTGCCAGCACCGGATGGAACACCGGGGAGCTGTTTTTT. This gives the protein CASTGWNTGELFF. The chain links TRBV11-1 to TRBJ2-2; D gene uncertain. V was trimmed by 7 bases and J by 1 base, leaving 7 bases between them. Germline assignment: CDR1 SGHAT and CDR2 FQDESV (reference sequence). The CDR3 consists of 13 residues.

This clonotype was found many times. This chain connects TRBV19 to TRBJ1-2; D is uncertain. V was shortened by 0 bases and J by 2 bases, with 4 bases between the two germline ends. Germline CDR1 reads LNHDA; CDR2 reads SQIVND (reference sequence). CDR3 length: 13 residues. CDR3 loop: CASSIDWNYGYTF. As DNA, the CDR3 is TGTGCCAGTAGTATAGACTGGAACTATGGCTACACCTTC.

The sample holds many counts of this clonotype. V gene TRBV7-6 combines with J gene TRBJ1-1; no clear D. V was cut by 5 bases and J by 6 bases, with 22 bases left in between. Germline assignment: CDR1 SGHVS and CDR2 FNYEAQ. This CDR3 has 16 residues. CDR3 residues: CASSPNIGSLSSEAFF. The CDR3 DNA follows: TGTGCCAGCAGCCCAAACATAGGGTCCCTCTCTTCTGAAGCTTTCTTT.